The 15 T cell receptor beta chains presented below share a single source sample, sequenced in a study of blood T cell repertoires in COVID-19. Profiled with immunoSEQ multiplex PCR; TCRdb holds only in-frame clones, not every one. In the table there are more than 200,000 clones, less than 90% of which are singletons. Sequences were obtained from peripheral blood. The receptors derive from a woman of 80 years or more with COVID-19, enrolled during active disease.

V and J are TRBV3-1 (or the pseudogene TRBV3-2) and TRBJ2-5; possibly TRBD2 for D (6 bases). Trimming stripped 4 bases from V and 5 bases from J, with 11 bases between. CDR1 and CDR2 from the germline V gene are LGHDT and YNNKEL (reference sequence). The CDR3 has 13 residues. The chain's CDR3 is CASSRSSAETQYF. Written as DNA, the CDR3 is TGTGCCAGCAGCCGGTCTAGCGCCGAGACCCAGTACTTC.

The V gene is TRBV5-1, the J gene TRBJ1-2, with 7 bases that match TRBD1. The CDR3 spans 12 residues. The junction had 1 base not matched to a gene; V was cut back by 2 bases and J by 6 bases. CDR1 and CDR2 (germline): SGHRS, YFSETQ. The CDR3 here is CASSFGQDGYTF. The CDR3 region has the DNA TGCGCCAGCAGCTTCGGACAGGATGGCTACACCTTC. Full variable domain (missing parts from reference TRBV5-1 and TRBJ1-2): KAGVTQTPRYLIKTRGQQVTLSCSPISGHRSVSWYQQTPGQGLQFLFEYFSETQRNKGNFPGRFSGRQFSNSRSEMNVSTLELGDSALYLCASSFGQDGYTFGSGTRLTVV.

Concerning this clone itself: The germline gene is not matched at one end of the junction; a read error may be the cause. The chain uses TRBV2 and TRBJ2-5; TRBD1 matches 10 bases. Germline CDR1 reads SNHLY; CDR2 reads FYNNEI. This CDR3 spans 13 amino acids. CDR3 nucleotide sequence: TGTGCCAGTAAGGGGACAGGGGAAGAGGCCCAGTACTTC. Its protein is CASKGTGEEAQYF.

The V call is TRBV4-1, the J call TRBJ1-2; D is undetermined. The CDR3 sequence is 15 residues long. Trimming cost V 0 bases and J 2 bases, with 10 bases left between them. The V gene's germline CDR1 is MGHRA and CDR2 YSYEKL. CDR3 sequence reads: CASSQERAVNYGYTF. CDR3 nucleotide sequence: TGCGCCAGCAGCCAAGAGCGGGCCGTAAACTATGGCTACACCTTC.

The chain joins TRBV10-1 to TRBJ2-3; 8 positions match TRBD2. The CDR3 is made up of 13 amino acids. The V segment lost 3 bases and the J segment 8 bases; nucleotides outside the gene matches: 4. Per the germline V gene, CDR1 is WNHNN and CDR2 is SYGVQD (reference sequence). The DNA of the CDR3 is TGCGCCAGCAGTGACGGGACTAGTGGTACGCAGTATTTT. Encoded protein: CASSDGTSGTQYF.

This clone appeared a few times. The genes are TRBV6-6 and TRBJ2-7; D gene ambiguous. Trimming took 4 bases from V and 2 from J, leaving 12 bases between them. Germline V gene data show CDR1 as MNHNY and CDR2 as SVGAGI (reference sequence). This CDR3 spans 14 amino acids. CDR3 sequence reads: CASSSSSETYEQYF. The CDR3 DNA reads TGTGCCAGCAGTTCCTCGTCAGAAACCTACGAGCAGTACTTC.

The chain carries TRBV5-1 and TRBJ1-2; D is perhaps TRBD1 (5 bases). With 4 bases removed from V and 0 bases from J, the gap between germline ends came to 19 bases. Germline V gene sequence: CDR1 SGHRS, CDR2 YFSETQ. This CDR3 region has 17 residues. The CDR3 DNA is TGCGCCAGCAGCACCGGAGGGGCCGGCCCAGCTAACTATGGCTACACCTTC. This encodes CASSTGGAGPANYGYTF.

The chain uses TRBV24-1 and TRBJ1-2; the D is unclear. The CDR3 is 13 amino acids. Trimming stripped 6 bases from V and 4 bases from J, with 11 bases between. Germline CDR1 is KGHDR and CDR2 is SFDVKD. The CDR3 here is CATSRGAGYGYTF. The CDR3 nucleotides read TGTGCCACCAGTAGAGGAGCCGGCTATGGCTACACCTTC.

The V gene is TRBV6-2 or TRBV6-3, the J gene TRBJ1-6; D gene ambiguous. The V gene lost 5 bases and the J gene lost 7 bases, with 12 bases spanning the gap. The CDR3 spans 14 residues. From germline, CDR1 is MNHEY and CDR2 SVGEGT. CDR3 protein: CASSAGPGNSPLHF. CDR3 nucleotide sequence: TGTGCCAGCAGTGCTGGTCCGGGGAATTCACCCCTCCACTTT.

The gene calls are TRBV18 and TRBJ2-7, with D possibly TRBD1 on 6 matching bases. Germline V gene sequence: CDR1 KGHSH, CDR2 LQKENI. The CDR3 runs 15 residues. The V end was cut by 6 bases, the J end by 0 bases, with 15 bases between. The DNA for the CDR3 is TGTGCCAGCTCCCCGAAGGGACACCTCTCCTACGAGCAGTACTTC. It yields the protein CASSPKGHLSYEQYF.

This clone was picked up one time. The chain combines TRBV10-3 with TRBJ2-7, with 8 bases that match TRBD1. The V and J ends lost 7 bases and 1 base, in that order; junction bases with no gene match: 6. Per the germline V gene, CDR1 is ENHRY and CDR2 is SYGVKD. The CDR3 totals 14 residues. The DNA of the CDR3 is TGTGCCATCAACGAGACAGGGGTGTCCTACGAGCAGTACGTC. Protein product: CAINETGVSYEQYV.

The chain employs TRBV6-2 or TRBV6-3 and TRBJ1-6; possibly TRBD1 for D (6 bases). The CDR3 is made up of 17 amino acids. Germline loops: CDR1 MNHEY, CDR2 SVGEGT. Trimming removed 1 base from V and 9 bases from J, with 19 bases in between. CDR3: CASSYYSNRARGSPLHF. In DNA, the CDR3 is TGTGCCAGCAGTTACTATTCTAACAGGGCACGAGGTTCACCCCTCCACTTT.

The chain has TRBV6-5 and TRBJ2-3; 8 nucleotides align to TRBD2. The CDR3 spans 15 residues. Germline V lookup: CDR1 MNHEY, CDR2 SVGAGI. V lost 5 bases, J lost 0 bases, and 4 bases stayed unmatched. The CDR3 spells CASSLGGGSTDTQYF. The DNA for the CDR3 is TGTGCCAGCAGTCTCGGGGGGGGTAGCACAGATACGCAGTATTTT.

The chain uses TRBV4-1 and TRBJ1-4; D not resolved. The CDR3 is made up of 15 amino acids. Trimming left V 1 base short and J 8 bases short, with 14 bases between. CDR1 and CDR2 from the germline V gene are MGHRA and YSYEKL. The CDR3 bases are TGCGCCAGCAGCCAAGGAGGTCTTACCCGCGAAAAACTGTTTTTT. Translated, it gives CASSQGGLTREKLFF.

V usage is TRBV7-8 and J usage is TRBJ2-7, with 9 bases aligning to TRBD2. CDR3 length: 13 residues. Germline loops: CDR1 SGHVS, CDR2 FQNEAQ. Trimming at V came to 6 bases and at J to 5 bases, leaving 5 bases not matched to a gene. The CDR3 region is CASRVAGENEQYV. The DNA for the CDR3 is TGTGCCAGCAGGGTAGCGGGGGAGAACGAGCAGTACGTC.